These 25 T cell receptor beta chains came from one sample sequenced in a study of human T cells and chemical hapten exposure. The time point was: pre-sensitization, week 0. Described treatment: therapeutic diphenylcyclopropenone sensitization with weekly scalp DPC. Each CDR3 protein is one row after TCRdb ran MiXCR on the RACE reads. Of over 300,000 distinct CDR3 sequences in the sample, roughly 4.6% were seen once. The material sequenced was whole blood, taken in connection with sensitization to the hapten diphenylcyclopropenone (DPC). These receptors originate from a woman aged 45-65 years with alopecia areata. Some clones in this sample may be carry-over from other donors' samples.

This clonotype was seen more than once but under ten times. The J gene is TRBJ2-3, the V gene TRBV7-2; D might be TRBD2 (7 bases). V was pared by 5 bases and J by 4 bases, with 13 bases between. Germline loops: CDR1 SGHTA, CDR2 FQGNSA. This CDR3 comprises 14 residues. CDR3 sequence reads: CASSPQGGPDTQYF. CDR3 sequence (DNA): TGTGCCAGCAGCCCACAGGGAGGGCCAGATACGCAGTATTTT.

This clonotype was seen more than once but under ten times. The chain has TRBV3-1 and TRBJ2-5; 10 bases map to TRBD1. V was pared by 3 bases and J by 2 bases, with 3 bases of the junction left unmatched. The CDR3 length is 15 residues. CDR1 is LGHDT and CDR2 is YNNKEL in the germline V gene (reference sequence). The CDR3 sequence is CASSQGTGEQETQYF. As DNA, the CDR3 is TGTGCCAGCAGCCAGGGGACAGGGGAGCAAGAGACCCAGTACTTC.

The chain links TRBV7-9 to TRBJ2-7; D not resolved. The ends were cut back, 5 bases at V and 8 bases at J, with 10 bases in the middle. The CDR3 totals 11 residues. The germline CDR1 and CDR2 sequences are SEHNR and FQNEAQ (reference sequence). CDR3 nucleotides: TGTGCCAGCAGCCTCTCTGGGCAGCAGTACTTC. It specifies CASSLSGQQYF.

This clonotype was observed at least ten times. CDR3 nucleotide sequence: TGTGCCAGCAGTTTATTAGGGAGCAATCAGCCCCAGCATTTT. The encoded protein is CASSLLGSNQPQHF. The rearrangement links TRBV27 to TRBJ1-5, with D unclear. The CDR3 is 14 residues long. Trimming took 1 base from V and 1 from J, leaving 5 bases between them. CDR1 is MNHEY and CDR2 is SMNVEV in the germline V gene (reference sequence).

At least ten counts were recorded for this clonotype. At one end the junction does not follow the germline gene, possibly because of a read error. This chain connects TRBV12-3 or TRBV12-4 to TRBJ2-7; unclear D gene. The CDR3 loop spans 12 amino acids. CDR3 coding DNA: TGTGCCAGCAGTTTAGGAACCGCGACATCCTGGTTC. Protein sequence: CASSLGTATSWF.

In this sample, this clonotype turned up many times. The chain carries TRBV7-2 and TRBJ2-1; D possibly corresponds to TRBD2 (6 bases). The V gene lost 1 base and the J gene lost 7 bases, with 14 bases spanning the gap. In germline, CDR1 is SGHTA, CDR2 FQGNSA. The CDR3 consists of 15 residues. The CDR3 protein is CASSLDHGGRNEQFF. The CDR3 DNA follows: TGTGCCAGCAGCTTAGACCACGGGGGAAGAAATGAGCAGTTCTTC.

This clonotype was detected many times. The chain combines TRBV6-6 with TRBJ1-3; TRBD1 agrees at 7 bases. The CDR3 consists of 15 residues. Unmatched junction bases numbered 7, after V lost 4 bases and J lost 4 bases. CDR1 and CDR2 from the germline V gene are MNHNY and SVGAGI (reference sequence). The CDR3 sequence is CASSSDRAYGNTIYF. CDR3 coding DNA: TGTGCCAGCAGTTCCGACAGGGCTTACGGAAACACCATATATTTT.

The sample holds many counts of this clonotype. This chain uses TRBV6-2 or TRBV6-3 with TRBJ2-7; no clear D. Germline CDR1 and CDR2: MNHEY and SVGEGT. The V end lost 2 bases, the J end lost 2 bases, and 7 bases lay between the germline ends. The CDR3 loop spans 13 amino acids. CDR3 protein: CASSYASPYEQYF. As DNA, the CDR3 is TGTGCCAGCAGTTACGCCAGTCCCTACGAGCAGTACTTC.

In its sample, this clonotype was seen many times. The chain links TRBV3-1 to TRBJ2-3; D is unclear. The CDR3 loop spans 14 amino acids. Trimming removed 2 bases at V and 0 bases at J, with 6 bases between. Germline V gene data show CDR1 as LGHDT and CDR2 as YNNKEL (reference sequence). CDR3 amino acids: CASSQYPSTDTQYF. The CDR3, as DNA: TGTGCCAGCAGCCAATACCCTAGCACAGATACGCAGTATTTT.

This chain joins TRBV7-2 and TRBJ2-3; D is unclear. CDR3 length: 15 residues. Germline-derived CDR1 and CDR2 are SGHTA and FQGNSA. V lost 1 base and J 4 bases, leaving 12 bases between the germline ends. CDR3 DNA: TGTGCCAGCAGCTTAGATAATCGGTCAGCAGATACGCAGTATTTT. Amino acids: CASSLDNRSADTQYF.

This clonotype appeared a few times. The J gene is TRBJ1-6, the V gene TRBV7-2, with D perhaps matching TRBD1 (5 bases). The V gene lost 1 base and the J gene lost 8 bases, with 9 bases spanning the gap. Germline lookup yields CDR1 SGHTA and CDR2 FQGNSA. The CDR3 loop spans 14 amino acids. The CDR3: CASSLGGLDSPLHF. As DNA, the CDR3 is TGTGCCAGCAGCTTAGGGGGCCTCGATTCACCCCTCCACTTT.

The chain joins TRBV12-3 or TRBV12-4 to TRBJ1-1; no clear D gene. The germline V and J ends were trimmed by 6 bases and 1 base, with 9 bases remaining between them. The CDR3 runs to 13 residues. The CDR3 is CASRPTQNTEAFF. CDR3 bases: TGTGCCAGCAGACCAACACAGAACACTGAAGCTTTCTTT.

This clonotype was counted ten times or more. V is TRBV20-1 and J is TRBJ2-1; D unresolved. From germline, CDR1 is DFQATT and CDR2 SNEGSKA (reference sequence). CDR3 length: 11 amino acids. Trimming took off 1 base at V and 10 bases at J, with 8 bases between the two ends. CDR3 bases: TGCAGTGCTAGAGTTCTCCCCGAGCAGTTCTTC. It is translated as CSARVLPEQFF.

This clonotype was observed a few times. This CDR3 reads CASSETLRDNEQFF. The CDR3 DNA is TGTGCCAGCAGTGAAACCTTGAGGGACAATGAGCAGTTCTTC. The chain couples TRBV2 to TRBJ2-1; TRBD2 might be the D (5 bases). Germline V lookup: CDR1 SNHLY, CDR2 FYNNEI. Deletions cut 2 bases from V and 5 bases from J, with 10 bases between. The CDR3 covers 14 residues.

This clonotype was seen many times. The V and J genes are TRBV30 and TRBJ2-3; D not certain. Germline CDR1 reads GTSNPN; CDR2 reads SVGIG (reference sequence). There are 11 residues in the CDR3. The V and J ends lost 3 bases and 6 bases respectively, with 7 bases between them. The CDR3 loop is CAWSGKDTQYF. The CDR3 DNA follows: TGTGCCTGGAGCGGCAAGGATACGCAGTATTTT.

J is TRBJ1-3 and V is TRBV7-2; D not resolved. CDR3 length: 14 amino acids. The V end lost 6 bases, the J end lost 3 bases, and 12 bases lay between the germline ends. The germline V gene encodes CDR1 SGHTA and CDR2 FQGNSA. The CDR3 nucleotides are TGTGCCAGCAGTGGGAAGGGAGGTGGAAACACCATATATTTT. This sequence encodes CASSGKGGGNTIYF.

In its sample, this clonotype was seen many times. The chain couples TRBV12-3 or TRBV12-4 to TRBJ2-1, with unresolved D. The CDR3 has 11 residues. Trimming removed 2 bases at V and 8 bases at J, with 4 bases between. CDR3 region: CASSLLYEQFF. CDR3 bases: TGTGCCAGCAGTTTACTTTATGAGCAGTTCTTC.

This chain links TRBV11-3 with TRBJ1-1, with D unresolved. V was clipped by 5 bases and J by 4 bases, with 26 bases between them. Germline values: CDR1 SGHNT, CDR2 YENEEA. This CDR3 region has 18 residues. CDR3 DNA sequence: TGTGCCAGCAGCCAAAGAAACGACTGGAAGATCCGAACCACTGAAGCTTTCTTT. Residues: CASSQRNDWKIRTTEAFF.

This clonotype was recorded at least ten times. The CDR3: CASSVGTNTGQPQHF. The CDR3 DNA reads TGCGCCAGCAGCGTCGGAACCAACACGGGGCAGCCCCAGCATTTT. The genes are TRBV5-1 and TRBJ1-5; no definite D call. CDR1 is SGHRS and CDR2 is YFSETQ in the germline V gene. The CDR3 covers 15 residues. Trimming shortened V by 4 bases and J by 7 bases, and 18 bases separated the two germline ends.

At least ten counts were recorded for this clonotype. The chain couples TRBV30 to TRBJ2-5; D remains unclear. V lost 0 bases to trimming and J lost 5 bases, with 4 bases between them. The CDR3 totals 11 residues. Germline V lookup: CDR1 GTSNPN, CDR2 SVGIG (reference sequence). The CDR3 DNA follows: TGTGCCTGGAGTGTTTTGGAGACCCAGTACTTC. Translating it yields CAWSVLETQYF.

This clonotype has at least ten counts. The V and J genes are TRBV12-3 or TRBV12-4 and TRBJ2-7, with 11 bases that match TRBD1. Trimming cost V 2 bases and J 6 bases; bases outside gene matches: 3. The CDR3 is 14 amino acids. DNA of the CDR3: TGTGCCAGCAGTTTAAGGGACAGGGGGGGCGAGCAGTACTTC. This encodes CASSLRDRGGEQYF.

This clonotype has a handful of counts. This chain uses TRBV30 with TRBJ2-3; the D gene is possibly TRBD1 (6 bases). The CDR3 totals 13 residues. Germline-derived CDR1 and CDR2 are GTSNPN and SVGIG (reference sequence). The V and J ends lost 3 bases and 1 base respectively, with 8 bases between them. In DNA, the CDR3 is TGTGCCTGGAGGGGGGCCCGCACAGATACGCAGTATTTT. Translated, it gives CAWRGARTDTQYF.

Ten or more counts support this clonotype. This chain uses TRBV3-1 with TRBJ2-6; D perhaps matches TRBD2 (7 bases). V was trimmed by 0 bases and J by 3 bases, leaving 15 bases between them. The germline CDR1 and CDR2 sequences are LGHDT and YNNKEL (reference sequence). This CDR3 is 18 amino acids long. The CDR3 DNA follows: TGTGCCAGCAGCCAAGATAAAGGGGGGGCAAGTGGGGCCAACGTCCTGACTTTC. Its translation is CASSQDKGGASGANVLTF.

This sequence joins TRBV28 and TRBJ2-1; 8 bases line up with TRBD1. Per the germline V gene, CDR1 is MDHEN and CDR2 is SYDVKM. V lost 6 bases to trimming and J lost 12 bases; unmatched junction nucleotides: 7. CDR3 length equals 12 residues. The CDR3 sequence is CASRGQESGQFF. CDR3 DNA: TGTGCCAGCAGGGGACAGGAAAGTGGGCAGTTCTTC.

This clonotype has at least ten counts. The chain combines TRBV15 with TRBJ2-7, with a tentative D call TRBD1 (6 bases). Trimming stripped 3 bases from V and 0 bases from J, with 12 bases between. Germline V gene sequence: CDR1 LNHNV, CDR2 YYDKDF (reference sequence). This CDR3 is 15 amino acids long. CDR3 nucleotides: TGTGCCACCAGCAGCACACCGGGACACTCCTACGAGCAGTACTTC. This encodes CATSSTPGHSYEQYF.